These T cell receptor beta chains were read from a single sample in a study of T cells expressing NK-cell markers. TCRdb re-analyzed the 5' RACE reads; it lists each CDR3 protein once, without DNA. This sample's table has roughly 110,000 distinct CDR3 sequences. Sequences were obtained from blood T cells: a sorted CD56 or NKG2C T cell subset, CD4+ or CD8+ T cells, or bulk PBMC T cells (not recorded which). The source is a woman between 18 and 70 years old in good health. The CDR3 runs from the conserved cysteine through the conserved F or W.

V	J	CDR3
TRBV27	TRBJ2-1	CASSFSGTWNEQFF
TRBV12-3/TRBV12-4	TRBJ2-1	CASSELAGDYNEQFF
TRBV4-2	TRBJ2-7	CASSSEGYEQYF
TRBV25-1	TRBJ2-1	CASTGRTGDEQFF
TRBV29-1	TRBJ1-2	CSVRTDNYGYTF
TRBV29-1	TRBJ2-7	CSVVEGGGYEQYF
TRBV9	TRBJ2-1	CASSGGIAEQFF
TRBV4-2	TRBJ2-5	CASSQDWDFKETQYF
TRBV12-3/TRBV12-4	TRBJ1-1	CASSVGRASEAFF
TRBV9	TRBJ2-1	CASSTGTVSDEQFF
TRBV19	TRBJ2-5	CATRAGGETQYF
TRBV20-1	TRBJ2-2	CSARARHSNTGELFF
TRBV11-2	TRBJ2-3	CASSSLSSGTDTQYF
TRBV11-2	TRBJ2-2	CASSPRTGLNTGELFF
TRBV6-2/TRBV6-3	TRBJ2-1	CASSYGTSGGPYNEQFF
TRBV29-1	TRBJ2-7	CSVGDSPEQYF
TRBV6-5	TRBJ2-7	CASSYAGAGLGEQYF
TRBV5-1	TRBJ1-2	CASSLAVDYGYTF
TRBV29-1	TRBJ1-1	CSYRGPANTEAFF
TRBV20-1	TRBJ2-1	CSARDRESVYNEQFF
TRBV29-1	TRBJ2-3	CSVYKEVDTQYF
TRBV19	TRBJ2-6	CASTEVSGANVLTF
TRBV7-6	TRBJ1-2	CASSFLTGPANYGYTF
TRBV13	TRBJ2-2	CASSRGITGELFF